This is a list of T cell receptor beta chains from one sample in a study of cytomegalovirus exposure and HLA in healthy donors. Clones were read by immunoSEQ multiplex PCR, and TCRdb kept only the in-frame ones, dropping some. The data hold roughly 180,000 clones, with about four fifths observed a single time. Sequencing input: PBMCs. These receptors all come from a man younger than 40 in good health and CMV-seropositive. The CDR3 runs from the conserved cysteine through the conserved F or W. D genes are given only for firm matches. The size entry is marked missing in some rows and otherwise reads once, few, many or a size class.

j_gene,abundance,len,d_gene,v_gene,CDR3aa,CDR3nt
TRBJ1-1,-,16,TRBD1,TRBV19,CASSSQGGFSSTEAFF,TGTGCCAGTAGTTCCCAGGGGGGATTCAGCAGCACTGAAGCTTTCTTT
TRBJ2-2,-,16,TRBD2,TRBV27,CARKTSGGRNTGELFF,TGTGCCAGGAAGACCTCGGGGGGGCGGAACACCGGGGAGCTGTTTTTT
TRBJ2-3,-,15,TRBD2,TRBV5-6,CASSRGVGGTDTQYF,TGTGCCAGCAGCCGGGGGGTCGGGGGCACAGATACGCAGTATTTT
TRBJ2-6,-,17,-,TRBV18,CASSPDSLGSGANVLTF,TGTGCCAGCTCACCAGACAGCCTCGGCTCTGGGGCCAACGTCCTGACTTTC
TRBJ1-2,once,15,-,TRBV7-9,CASSLEGRGNYGYTF,TGTGCCAGCAGCTTAGAGGGTAGGGGGAACTATGGCTACACCTTC
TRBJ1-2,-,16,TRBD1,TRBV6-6,CASSDFRTGGGYGYTF,TGTGCCAGCAGTGACTTCAGGACAGGTGGGGGGTATGGCTACACCTTC
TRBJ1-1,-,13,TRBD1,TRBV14,CASRQGAGTEAFF,TGTGCCAGCAGACAGGGGGCGGGGACTGAAGCTTTCTTT
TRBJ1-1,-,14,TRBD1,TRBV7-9,CASSPGQRNTEAFF,TGTGCCAGCTCCCCGGGACAGCGGAACACTGAAGCTTTCTTT
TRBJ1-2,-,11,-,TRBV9,CASRRTHSYTF,TGTGCCAGCAGGAGGACACATAGCTACACCTTC
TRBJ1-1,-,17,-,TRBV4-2,CASSQGAGWGPNAEAFF,TGTGCCAGCAGCCAAGGAGCGGGTTGGGGTCCTAACGCTGAAGCTTTCTTT
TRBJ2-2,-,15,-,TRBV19,CASSIGSKSAGELFF,TGTGCCAGTAGTATAGGTAGTAAGAGCGCCGGGGAGCTGTTTTTT
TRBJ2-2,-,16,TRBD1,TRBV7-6,CASSLGGQGVLGELFF,TGTGCCAGCAGCTTAGGGGGACAGGGGGTTCTCGGGGAGCTGTTTTTT
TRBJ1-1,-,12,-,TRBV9,CASSVDSHEAFF,TGTGCCAGCAGCGTAGACTCTCATGAAGCTTTCTTT
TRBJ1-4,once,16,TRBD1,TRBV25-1,CASTQTGGPLNEKLFF,TGTGCCAGCACCCAGACAGGGGGCCCCCTTAATGAAAAACTGTTTTTT
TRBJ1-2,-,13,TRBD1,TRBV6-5,CASSRTGAYGYTF,TGTGCCAGCAGCCGGACAGGGGCCTATGGCTACACCTTC
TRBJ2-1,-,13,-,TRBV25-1,CASSEPGYNEQFF,TGTGCCAGCAGTGAGCCAGGGTACAATGAGCAGTTCTTC
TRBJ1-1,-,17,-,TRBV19,CASCVGAFPGFGTEAFF,TGTGCCAGTTGCGTGGGGGCTTTTCCGGGTTTTGGCACTGAAGCTTTCTTT
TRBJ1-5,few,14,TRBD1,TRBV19,CASRRQGVYQPQHF,TGTGCCAGTCGGAGACAGGGAGTTTATCAGCCCCAGCATTTT
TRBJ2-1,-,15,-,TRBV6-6,CASRETRGPYNEQFF,TGTGCCAGCAGAGAAACCAGGGGTCCCTACAATGAGCAGTTCTTC
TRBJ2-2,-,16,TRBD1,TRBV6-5,CASSYPGTADTGELFF,TGTGCCAGCAGTTACCCTGGGACAGCAGACACCGGGGAGCTGTTTTTT
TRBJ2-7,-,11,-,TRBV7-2,CASSSVYEQYF,TGTGCCAGCAGCTCCGTCTACGAGCAGTACTTC
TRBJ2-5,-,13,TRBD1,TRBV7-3,CASSLTGEETQYF,TGTGCCAGCAGCCTTACAGGGGAAGAGACCCAGTACTTC
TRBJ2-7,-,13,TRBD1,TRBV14,CASSPGQGYEQYF,TGTGCCAGCAGCCCGGGACAGGGCTACGAGCAGTACTTC
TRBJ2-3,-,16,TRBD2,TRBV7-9,CASSLGLAASTDTQYF,TGTGCCAGCAGCTTGGGACTAGCGGCTAGCACAGATACGCAGTATTTT
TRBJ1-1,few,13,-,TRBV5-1,CASSLTGNTEAFF,TGCGCCAGCAGCTTGACAGGGAACACTGAAGCTTTCTTT
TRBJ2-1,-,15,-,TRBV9,CASSVTGDSYNEQFF,TGTGCCAGCAGCGTAACCGGTGACTCCTACAATGAGCAGTTCTTC
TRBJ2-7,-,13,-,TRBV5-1,CASSPTRSYEQYF,TGCGCCAGCAGCCCAACTAGAAGCTACGAGCAGTACTTC
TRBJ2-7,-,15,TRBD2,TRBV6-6,CASSYEAGGSYEQYF,TGTGCCAGCAGTTATGAGGCGGGAGGGTCCTACGAGCAGTACTTC
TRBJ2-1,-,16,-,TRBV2,CASSVRDSMPYNEQFF,TGTGCCAGCAGTGTCCGGGACTCCATGCCATACAATGAGCAGTTCTTC
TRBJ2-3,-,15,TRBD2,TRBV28,CASTLLAESTDTQYF,TGTGCCAGCACCCTACTAGCGGAATCCACAGATACGCAGTATTTT
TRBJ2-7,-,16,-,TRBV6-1,CASSDRVRGHPYEQYF,TGTGCCAGCAGTGACAGGGTCCGAGGCCATCCCTACGAGCAGTACTTC
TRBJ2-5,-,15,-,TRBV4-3,CASSPGPAAQETQYF,TGCGCCAGCAGCCCCGGTCCAGCGGCCCAAGAGACCCAGTACTTC
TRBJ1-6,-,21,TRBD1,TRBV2,CASRRGTGERQRTRYNSPLHF,TGTGCCAGCAGACGAGGGACAGGGGAGCGACAGCGAACACGATATAATTCACCCCTCCACTTT
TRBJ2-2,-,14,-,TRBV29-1,CSVVAIPDTGELFF,TGCAGCGTTGTAGCGATCCCCGACACCGGGGAGCTGTTTTTT
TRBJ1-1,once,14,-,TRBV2,CASTQKMVNTEAFF,TGTGCCAGCACTCAGAAGATGGTTAACACTGAAGCTTTCTTT
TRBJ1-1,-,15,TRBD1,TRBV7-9,CASTRGQGRYTEAFF,TGTGCCAGCACCAGGGGACAGGGGAGATACACTGAAGCTTTCTTT
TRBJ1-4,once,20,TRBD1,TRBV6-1,CASSEIIAGWAGGGNEKLFF,TGTGCCAGCAGTGAAATCATCGCGGGGTGGGCAGGGGGCGGGAATGAAAAACTGTTTTTT
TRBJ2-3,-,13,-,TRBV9,CASSGLTTDTQYF,TGTGCCAGCAGTGGACTAACCACAGATACGCAGTATTTT
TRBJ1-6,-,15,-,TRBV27,CASSFRGLKDSPLHF,TGTGCCAGCAGTTTTCGGGGACTCAAGGATTCACCCCTCCACTTT
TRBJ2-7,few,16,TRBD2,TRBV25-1,CASPSGGRGGIYEQYF,TGTGCCAGCCCTAGTGGCGGGCGCGGGGGGATCTACGAGCAGTACTTC
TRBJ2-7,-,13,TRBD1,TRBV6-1,CASYRDSYYEQYF,TGTGCCAGCTACCGGGACAGTTATTACGAGCAGTACTTC
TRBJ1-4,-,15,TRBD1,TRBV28,CASTLDGTGSEKLFF,TGTGCCAGCACCCTCGACGGGACAGGTAGTGAAAAACTGTTTTTT
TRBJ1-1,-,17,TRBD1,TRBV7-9,CASSPPRGQGAGTEAFF,TGTGCCAGCAGCCCCCCCCGAGGACAGGGGGCTGGCACTGAAGCTTTCTTT
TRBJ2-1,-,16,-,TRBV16,CASSQSLGEAYNEQFF,TGTGCCAGCAGCCAATCTTTGGGGGAGGCCTACAATGAGCAGTTCTTC
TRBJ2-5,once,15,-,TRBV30,CAWSHPGGPQETQYF,TGTGCCTGGAGTCACCCCGGGGGGCCCCAAGAGACCCAGTACTTC
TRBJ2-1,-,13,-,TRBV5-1,CASSLSLNNEQFF,TGCGCCAGCAGCCTATCATTGAACAATGAGCAGTTCTTC
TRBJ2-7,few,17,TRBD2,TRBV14,CASSQALRGVYSYEQYF,TGTGCCAGCAGCCAAGCCCTACGGGGGGTCTATTCCTACGAGCAGTACTTC
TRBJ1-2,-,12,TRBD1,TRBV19,CAIRQGAGGYTF,TGTGCCATTCGACAGGGGGCCGGGGGCTACACCTTC
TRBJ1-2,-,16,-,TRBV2,CASSERRESKVYGYTF,TGTGCCAGCAGTGAGAGGAGGGAGTCCAAAGTCTATGGCTACACCTTC
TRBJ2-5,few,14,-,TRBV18,CASSPRNRQETQYF,TGTGCCAGCTCACCAAGGAACAGGCAAGAGACCCAGTACTTC
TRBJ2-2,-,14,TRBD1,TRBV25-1,CASRGQGNTGELFF,TGTGCCAGCAGAGGACAGGGGAACACCGGGGAGCTGTTTTTT
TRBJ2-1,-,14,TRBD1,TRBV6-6,CASRPGQSYNEQFF,TGTGCCAGCAGACCGGGACAGTCATACAATGAGCAGTTCTTC
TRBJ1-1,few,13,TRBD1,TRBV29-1,CSGDRQGDTEAFF,TGCAGCGGGGACAGACAGGGGGACACTGAAGCTTTCTTT